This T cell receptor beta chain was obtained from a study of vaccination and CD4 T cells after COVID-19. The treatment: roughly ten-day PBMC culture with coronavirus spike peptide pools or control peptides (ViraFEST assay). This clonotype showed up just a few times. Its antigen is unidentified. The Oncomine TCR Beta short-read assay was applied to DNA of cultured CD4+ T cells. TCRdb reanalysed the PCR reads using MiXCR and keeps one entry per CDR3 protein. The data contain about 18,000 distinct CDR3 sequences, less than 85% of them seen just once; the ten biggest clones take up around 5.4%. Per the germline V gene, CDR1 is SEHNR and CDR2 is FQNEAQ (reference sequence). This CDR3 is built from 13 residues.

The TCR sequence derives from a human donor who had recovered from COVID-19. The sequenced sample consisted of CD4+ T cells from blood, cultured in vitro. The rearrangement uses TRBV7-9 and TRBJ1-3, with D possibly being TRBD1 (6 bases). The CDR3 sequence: CANTQGSGNTIYF. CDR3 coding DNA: TGTGCGAACACACAGGGCTCTGGAAACACCATATATTTT.